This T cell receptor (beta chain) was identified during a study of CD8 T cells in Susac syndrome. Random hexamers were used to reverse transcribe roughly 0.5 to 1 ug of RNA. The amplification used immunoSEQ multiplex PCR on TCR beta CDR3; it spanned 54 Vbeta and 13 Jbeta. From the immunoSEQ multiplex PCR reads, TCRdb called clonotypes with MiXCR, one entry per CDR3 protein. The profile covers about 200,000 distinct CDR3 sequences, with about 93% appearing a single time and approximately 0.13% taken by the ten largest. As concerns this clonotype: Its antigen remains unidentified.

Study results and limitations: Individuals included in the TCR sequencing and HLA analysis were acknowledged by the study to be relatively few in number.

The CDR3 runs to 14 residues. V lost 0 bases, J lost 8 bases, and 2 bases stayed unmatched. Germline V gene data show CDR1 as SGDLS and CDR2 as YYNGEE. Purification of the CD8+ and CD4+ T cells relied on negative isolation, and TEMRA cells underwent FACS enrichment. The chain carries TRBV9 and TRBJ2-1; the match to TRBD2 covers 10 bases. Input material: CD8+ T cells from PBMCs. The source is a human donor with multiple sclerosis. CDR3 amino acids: CASSVELAGHEQFF. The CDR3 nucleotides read TGTGCCAGCAGCGTAGAACTAGCGGGACATGAGCAGTTCTTC.